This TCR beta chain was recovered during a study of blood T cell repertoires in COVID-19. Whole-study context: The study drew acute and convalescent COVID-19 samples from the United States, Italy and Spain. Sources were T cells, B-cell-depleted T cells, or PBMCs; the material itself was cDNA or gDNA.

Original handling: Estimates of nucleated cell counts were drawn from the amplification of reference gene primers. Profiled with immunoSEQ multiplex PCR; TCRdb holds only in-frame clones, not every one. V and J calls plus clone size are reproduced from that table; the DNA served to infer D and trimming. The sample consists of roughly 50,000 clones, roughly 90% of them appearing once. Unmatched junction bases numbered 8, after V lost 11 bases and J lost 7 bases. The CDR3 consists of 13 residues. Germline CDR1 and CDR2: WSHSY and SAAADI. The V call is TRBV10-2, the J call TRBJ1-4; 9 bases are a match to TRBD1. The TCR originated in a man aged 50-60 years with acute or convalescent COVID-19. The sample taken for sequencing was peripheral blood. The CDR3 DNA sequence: TGCGCCGTCCCGGACAGGGGTACTGAAAAACTGTTTTTT. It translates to CAVPDRGTEKLFF.